The 12 T cell receptor beta chains in this list originate from one sample, sequenced in a study of blood T cell repertoires in COVID-19. Sequenced by immunoSEQ multiplex PCR; TCRdb stores in-frame clones only, minus some. The data hold 99,000 or so clones, with 82% observed a single time. The specimen was peripheral blood. These receptors were taken from a man aged 60-69 years with acute or convalescent COVID-19.

The V gene is TRBV7-9, the J gene TRBJ2-5, with D possibly matching TRBD2 (6 bases). Germline assignment: CDR1 SEHNR and CDR2 FQNEAQ (reference sequence). Deletions cut 6 bases from V and 4 bases from J, with 15 bases between. The CDR3 runs 14 residues. The DNA for the CDR3 is TGTGCCAGCAGATTCGCGCAGGGAGGAGAGACCCAGTACTTC. Translated, it gives CASRFAQGGETQYF.

The J gene is TRBJ1-1, the V gene TRBV3-1 (or the pseudogene TRBV3-2), with TRBD1 matching over 8 bases. V gave up 4 bases and J gave up 11 bases; unmatched junction bases: 21. This CDR3 region has 17 residues. From germline, CDR1 is LGHDT and CDR2 YNNKEL (reference sequence). The CDR3 protein is CASSRFSGGPWDRRAFF. For the CDR3, the DNA is TGTGCCAGCAGCCGATTTTCCGGTGGGCCCTGGGACAGGCGGGCTTTCTTT.

V and J are TRBV4-1 and TRBJ2-7; no reliable D call. The CDR3 extends over 15 amino acids. V gave up 2 bases and J gave up 4 bases, with 15 bases separating them. CDR1 is MGHRA and CDR2 is YSYEKL in the germline V gene. For the CDR3, the DNA is TGCGCCAGCAGCCAATTATTAGAACTTCGTTACGAGCAGTACTTC. It yields the protein CASSQLLELRYEQYF.

This chain links TRBV4-2 with TRBJ2-7; 12 bases fit TRBD2. Germline trimming cut 4 bases from V and 5 bases from J; bases unmatched to any gene: 9. Germline V gene data show CDR1 as LGHNA and CDR2 as YNFKEQ. The CDR3 has 16 residues. Here the CDR3 reads CASSPILAGGSDEQYF. The CDR3 DNA is TGTGCCAGCAGCCCTATCCTAGCGGGAGGGTCTGACGAGCAGTACTTC.

The chain joins TRBV4-3 to TRBJ1-5; TRBD1 agrees at 9 bases. With 1 base clipped from V and 7 bases from J, the junction kept 5 bases outside the gene matches. CDR1 LGHNA and CDR2 YSLEER come from the germline V gene. The CDR3 is 15 amino acids. The CDR3 DNA is TGCGCCAGCAGCCAAGGGGACAGGGAGCGGCAGCCCCAGCATTTT. Amino acid sequence: CASSQGDRERQPQHF.

The chain carries TRBV27 and TRBJ2-3, with D possibly being TRBD2 (7 bases). The CDR3 loop spans 17 amino acids. Germline V gene lookup returns CDR1 MNHEY and CDR2 SMNVEV (reference sequence). V was trimmed by 6 bases and J by 6 bases, leaving 25 bases between them. The CDR3 is CASRGYAGAATGDTQYF. In DNA form, the CDR3 reads TGTGCCAGCAGGGGATATGCGGGGGCCGCTACTGGTGATACGCAGTATTTT.

This clone appeared a few times. This chain links TRBV6-2 or TRBV6-3 with TRBJ2-1, with 8 bases matching TRBD1. The CDR3 consists of 15 residues. J gave up 7 bases and V 1 base, and 6 bases lay outside the gene matches. Germline assignment: CDR1 MNHEY and CDR2 SVGEGT. As DNA, the CDR3 is TGTGCCAGCAGTTACTTCCAGGGGGCGGAAAATGAGCAGTTCTTC. Translated: CASSYFQGAENEQFF.

This chain links TRBV6-1 with TRBJ1-6, with D hard to call. Germline CDR1 reads MNHNS; CDR2 reads SASEGT. Trimming removed 2 bases at V and 3 bases at J, with 11 bases between. The length of the CDR3 is 16 residues. In nucleotides, the CDR3 is TGTGCCAGCAGTGAATGGTCAGGTATCTATAATTCACCCCTCCACTTT. It encodes CASSEWSGIYNSPLHF.

This chain joins TRBV19 and TRBJ2-6, with D tentatively TRBD1 (6 bases). Germline V gene data show CDR1 as LNHDA and CDR2 as SQIVND (reference sequence). Trimming cost V 2 bases and J 5 bases, with 13 bases left between them. This CDR3 has 16 amino acids. The CDR3 spells CASSIPQTGWANVLTF. The DNA of the CDR3 is TGTGCCAGTAGTATACCCCAGACAGGCTGGGCCAACGTCCTGACTTTC.

The chain combines TRBV10-2 with TRBJ2-1; possible D gene TRBD1, 6 bases. Between the trimmed V and J ends, which lost 4 bases and 0 bases, there was a span of 10 bases. CDR1 is WSHSY, CDR2 SAAADI, per germline. The CDR3 is 15 amino acids. CDR3 sequence reads: CASSVSRGSYNEQFF. The CDR3 DNA reads TGCGCCAGCAGTGTTAGCAGGGGCTCCTACAATGAGCAGTTCTTC.

This chain links TRBV7-3 with TRBJ2-3; 7 positions agree with TRBD2. The CDR3 runs to 16 residues. Germline V gene data show CDR1 as SGHTA and CDR2 as FQGTGA. J gave up 3 bases and V 5 bases, and 11 bases lay outside the gene matches. CDR3 nucleotides: TGTGCCAGCAGCGCATTAAGATCGGGAGGAACAGATACGCAGTATTTT. Translation gives CASSALRSGGTDTQYF.

This chain links TRBV10-3 with TRBJ2-1; D perhaps matches TRBD1 (6 bases). This CDR3 is 15 amino acids long. Trimming cost V 0 bases and J 2 bases, with 8 bases left between them. Germline loops: CDR1 ENHRY, CDR2 SYGVKD. CDR3 DNA: TGTGCCATCAGTGAGTCGGCAGGGGCCTACAATGAGCAGTTCTTC. This sequence encodes CAISESAGAYNEQFF.